This T cell receptor (beta chain) came from a study of beta chain features in type 1 diabetes. In the study overall: Sorted cell examination encompassed roughly 110 million cells across all samples.

Regarding the study as a whole: The study found moderately but significantly shorter TCRB CDR3s in all four CD4+ subsets of Type 1 diabetes patients. Within patients, naive, central memory and Treg TCRB repertoires seemed more similar than within healthy donors. Any HLA-type effect on TCRB rearrangement remained unresolved here.

Sequenced material consisted of expressed TCRB transcripts (all of the isolated RNA was reverse transcribed). TCRdb keeps only in-frame clones here, not all; method: immunoSEQ multiplex PCR. This table has around 130,000 clones, 9% appearing once. Sorting based on CD45RO/CCR7/CD25/CD127/CD95/CD27 separated CD4+ naive, central memory, regulatory and stem cell-like memory cells. Note on this clone: Its cognate antigen is unknown.

The source is a man aged 25-45 years with type 1 diabetes. The sample consisted of central memory CD4+ T cells from blood.

CDR3 coding DNA: TGTGCCAGCAGTTCTATACCGGGACAGGGAAACAATGAGCAGTTCTTC. It specifies CASSSIPGQGNNEQFF. The V gene is TRBV28, the J gene TRBJ2-1, with 9 bases aligning to TRBD1. Germline V gene lookup returns CDR1 MDHEN and CDR2 SYDVKM. The CDR3 has 16 residues. V trimming: 4 bases; J trimming: 5 bases; junction bases outside the gene matches: 9.